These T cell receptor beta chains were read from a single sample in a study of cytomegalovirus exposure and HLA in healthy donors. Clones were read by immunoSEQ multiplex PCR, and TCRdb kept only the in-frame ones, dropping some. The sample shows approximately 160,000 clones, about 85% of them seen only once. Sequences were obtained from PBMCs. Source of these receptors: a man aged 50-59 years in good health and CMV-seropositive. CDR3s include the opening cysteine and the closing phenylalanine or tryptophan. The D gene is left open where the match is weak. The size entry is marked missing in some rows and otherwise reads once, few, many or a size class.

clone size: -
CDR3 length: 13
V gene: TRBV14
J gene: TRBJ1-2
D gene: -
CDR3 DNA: TGTGCCAGCAGCTCGGGACTGCGCTATGGCTACACCTTC
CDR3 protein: CASSSGLRYGYTF

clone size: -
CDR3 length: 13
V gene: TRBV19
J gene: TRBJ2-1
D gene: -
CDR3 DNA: TGTGCCAGTAGTATGTCCGGGGGAGGTGAGCAGTTCTTC
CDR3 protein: CASSMSGGGEQFF

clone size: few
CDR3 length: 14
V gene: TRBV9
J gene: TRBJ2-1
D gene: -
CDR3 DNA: TGTGCCAGCAGCGTAGGGAGCGGCTACAATGAGCAGTTCTTC
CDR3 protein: CASSVGSGYNEQFF

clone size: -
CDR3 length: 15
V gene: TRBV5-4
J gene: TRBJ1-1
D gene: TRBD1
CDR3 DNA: TGTGCCAGCAGCTTAGTTGGGACAGCGAACACTGAAGCTTTCTTT
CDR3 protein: CASSLVGTANTEAFF

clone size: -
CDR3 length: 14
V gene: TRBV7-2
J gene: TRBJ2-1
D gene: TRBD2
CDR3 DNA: TGTGCCAGCAGCTTAGGGGGGAGACTAGCTGAGCAGTTCTTC
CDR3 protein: CASSLGGRLAEQFF

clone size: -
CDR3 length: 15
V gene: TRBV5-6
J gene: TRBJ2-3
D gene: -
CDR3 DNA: TGTGCCAGCAGCTTGTGGCGGGGTAGCACAGATACGCAGTATTTT
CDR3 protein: CASSLWRGSTDTQYF

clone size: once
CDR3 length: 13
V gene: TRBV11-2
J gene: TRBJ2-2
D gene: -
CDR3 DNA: TGTGCCAGCAGTCCTAACTGGTCCGGGGAGCTGTTTTTT
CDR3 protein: CASSPNWSGELFF

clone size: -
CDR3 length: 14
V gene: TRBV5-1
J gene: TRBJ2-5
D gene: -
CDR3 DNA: TGCGCCAGCAGCCCCTCGGAGGGGGCGGCGACCCAGTACTTC
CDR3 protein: CASSPSEGAATQYF

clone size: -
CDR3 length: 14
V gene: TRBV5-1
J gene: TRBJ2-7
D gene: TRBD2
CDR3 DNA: TGCGCCAGCAGCCTAGGACTAGCGGAGGGCGAGCAGTACTTC
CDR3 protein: CASSLGLAEGEQYF

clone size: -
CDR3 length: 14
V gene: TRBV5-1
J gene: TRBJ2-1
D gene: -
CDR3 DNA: TGCGCCAGCAGCTCCAGGGGATTCGGCAATGAGCAGTTCTTC
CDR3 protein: CASSSRGFGNEQFF

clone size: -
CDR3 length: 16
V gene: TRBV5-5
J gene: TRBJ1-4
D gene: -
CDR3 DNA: TGTGCCAGCAGCTTGGTCGGGCAGGGGCGAAATGAAAAACTGTTTTTT
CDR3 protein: CASSLVGQGRNEKLFF

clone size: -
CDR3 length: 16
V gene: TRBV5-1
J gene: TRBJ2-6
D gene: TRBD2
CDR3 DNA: TGCGCTTCCGGGGCGGGAGGAGTAATTGGGGCCAACGTCCTGACTTTC
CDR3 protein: CASGAGGVIGANVLTF

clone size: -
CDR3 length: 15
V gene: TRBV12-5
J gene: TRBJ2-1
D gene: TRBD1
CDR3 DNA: TGTGCTAGTGTCCCGGACAGGGGGACCTACAATGAGCAGTTCTTC
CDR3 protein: CASVPDRGTYNEQFF

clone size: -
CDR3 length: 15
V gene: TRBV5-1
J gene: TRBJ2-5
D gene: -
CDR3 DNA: TGCGCCAGCAGCTTCTTAGACTCCGAGTCGGAGACCCAGTACTTC
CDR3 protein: CASSFLDSESETQYF

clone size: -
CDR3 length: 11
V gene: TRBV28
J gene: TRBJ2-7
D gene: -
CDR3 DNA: TGTGCCAGCCGGGGCTCCTACGAGCAGTACTTC
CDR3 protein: CASRGSYEQYF